A selection of T cell receptor beta chains follows, all from one sample in a study of T cells in narcolepsy. Here immunoSEQ multiplex PCR was the method, and the copy in TCRdb shows in-frame clones only, minus some. The repertoire holds tens of thousands of clones, around 83% seen once, with about 1.5% in the top ten. The specimen sequenced was memory (CD45RA-) CD4+ T cells from blood. These receptors were taken from a human donor in good health. The CDR3 runs from the conserved cysteine through the conserved F or W. Fields, in order: J gene, V gene, CDR3 length, CDR3 protein.

TRBJ2-7,TRBV9,15,CASSVAPAASYEQYF
TRBJ2-7,TRBV18,12,CASQIFGDEQYF
TRBJ1-1,TRBV19,16,CASSPTPVLGGTEAFF
TRBJ2-5,TRBV5-1,16,CASSLRPSGRQETQYF
TRBJ2-7,TRBV14,14,CASSQDYRAHEQYF
TRBJ2-5,TRBV7-2,12,CASSQGGETQYF
TRBJ2-7,TRBV11-2,11,CASSNMNEQYF
TRBJ2-1,TRBV5-4,12,CASSLLADEQFF
TRBJ2-5,TRBV11-1,12,CASSWDREDQYF
TRBJ2-4,TRBV19,18,CATQMGPPGTGAKNIQYF
TRBJ1-4,TRBV21-1,17,CASRTDHGGAYNEKLFF
TRBJ1-1,TRBV5-1,14,CASRENWMNTEAFF
TRBJ1-1,TRBV30,15,CAWSYGDVGATEAFF
TRBJ2-2,TRBV9,16,CASSVGPRENTGELFF
TRBJ1-1,TRBV7-2,14,CASSVTGVSPEAFF
TRBJ2-6,TRBV2,15,CASVGGGSGANVLTF
TRBJ1-2,TRBV19,16,CASSPRTATLGNGYTF
TRBJ2-2,TRBV5-1,14,CASSLAGNTGELFF
TRBJ2-7,TRBV6-1,14,CASSDGQGGYEQYF
TRBJ1-1,TRBV11-3,16,CASSPGTGTVNTEAFF
TRBJ2-3,TRBV5-1,14,CASSLGQATDTQYF
TRBJ2-3,TRBV6-1,14,CASSTADYTDTQYF
TRBJ1-1,TRBV27,14,CASSFGTGNTEAFF
TRBJ1-1,TRBV29-1,14,CSVEGGHVGTEAFF
TRBJ2-5,TRBV29-1,13,CSAPGGYQETQYF
TRBJ1-5,TRBV19,15,CASTPGPGGVQPQHF
TRBJ1-3,TRBV19,15,CASTPGGSSGNTIYF
TRBJ2-7,TRBV15,14,CATSRDLAGYEQYF
TRBJ2-1,TRBV9,15,CASSVQGAFYNEQFF
TRBJ2-7,TRBV4-1,15,CASSQGGTLSYEQYF
TRBJ2-3,TRBV7-2,15,CASSLSAGRTDTQYF
TRBJ2-6,TRBV25-1,12,CATLGGANVLTF
TRBJ2-7,TRBV19,15,CASSRGAGGYYEQYF